The count of the clone carrying this T cell receptor (beta chain) is one. Its antigen is undetermined. Sequencing used immunoSEQ multiplex PCR; TCRdb keeps in-frame clones, though not all of them. The sample includes about 34,000 clones, 60% to 75% of them seen just once. Rectal tissue came from one to two pinch biopsies taken at colonoscopy. The record originates from a study of pediatric ulcerative colitis. On the study more broadly: Seven patients showed pancolitis and two showed left-sided colitis.

This CDR3 region has 19 residues. The germline V and J ends were trimmed by 4 bases and 0 bases, with 22 bases remaining between them. Germline CDR1 and CDR2: MNHNS and SASEGT. General study points: Two patients' blood samples yielded substantially fewer templates. Blood-rectal clonal overlap within each person was significantly higher in ulcerative colitis patients than controls.

The sample was gut tissue. V gene TRBV6-1 combines with J gene TRBJ1-3; D is possibly TRBD1 (5 bases). This clonotype was obtained from a boy aged 5-17 years with severe ulcerative colitis. DNA for the CDR3: TGTGCCAGCAGTGGGTGGTACTGGGGACGGCCGAGCTCTGGAAACACCATATATTTT. Its translation is CASSGWYWGRPSSGNTIYF.